The 24 T cell receptor beta chains below all came from one sample that was sequenced in a study of blood T cells in healthy people across ages. Combining a sample-barcoded 5' primer with a J-beta primer mix, a second PCR ran for about 7 to 12 cycles. TCRdb fed the 5' RACE reads into MiXCR, producing one record per CDR3 protein. The table shows around 1,600,000 distinct CDR3 sequences, with approximately 42% occurring only once. The sample consisted of blood. The receptors stem from a young woman in good health.

The rearrangement uses TRBV11-2 and TRBJ2-3; D unclear. Trimming took 5 bases from V and 7 from J, leaving 13 bases between them. The germline V gene encodes CDR1 SGHAT and CDR2 FQNNGV. The CDR3 spans 13 residues. The CDR3 region is CASSPTGVNTQYF. The CDR3 coding sequence is TGTGCCAGCAGCCCCACGGGTGTGAATACGCAGTATTTT.

The J gene is TRBJ1-3, the V gene TRBV2; no clear D. This CDR3 contains 15 residues. Germline assignment: CDR1 SNHLY and CDR2 FYNNEI. V dropped 7 bases and J dropped 0 bases, with 13 bases sitting between them. Here the CDR3 DNA reads TGTGCCAGCAAGTTGGACCCGAGCTCTGGAAACACCATATATTTT. Translated, it gives CASKLDPSSGNTIYF.

The V call is TRBV4-2, the J call TRBJ1-2; D might be TRBD1 (6 bases). The CDR3 runs to 14 residues. From germline, CDR1 is LGHNA and CDR2 YNFKEQ. V lost 0 bases and J 6 bases, leaving 11 bases between the germline ends. CDR3 protein: CASSQDQGRDGYTF. CDR3 in DNA: TGTGCCAGCAGCCAAGATCAGGGGAGGGATGGCTACACCTTC.

The rearrangement links TRBV14 to TRBJ2-7, with 9 bases identical to TRBD2. CDR1 is SGHDN and CDR2 is FVKESK in the germline V gene. J gave up 3 bases and V 8 bases, and 5 bases lay outside the gene matches. CDR3 size: 13 residues. This CDR3 is CASRASGNYEQYF. The CDR3 nucleotides are TGTGCCAGCCGGGCTAGCGGGAACTACGAGCAGTACTTC.

This clonotype was observed a single time. The chain recombines TRBV6-6 with TRBJ1-5; no definite D call. Per germline, CDR1 MNHNY and CDR2 SVGAGI (reference sequence). V was pared by 10 bases and J by 3 bases, with 13 bases between. The CDR3 spans 13 residues. The CDR3 coding sequence is TGTGCCATTGCTTGGGGTGCCAATCAGCCCCAGCATTTT. It yields the protein CAIAWGANQPQHF.

This clonotype occurred a few times. The genes are TRBV6-5 and TRBJ1-4; D ambiguous. Germline values: CDR1 MNHEY, CDR2 SVGAGI. Trimming removed 6 bases from V and 7 bases from J, with 18 bases in between. The CDR3 has 15 residues. CDR3 nucleotides: TGTGCCAGCAGCCTCTACGGGGAGTTAGGTGAAAAACTGTTTTTT. This sequence encodes CASSLYGELGEKLFF.

This clonotype was counted between two and nine times. The genes are TRBV20-1 and TRBJ2-3; a possible D gene is TRBD2 (5 bases). CDR3 length: 14 residues. The V end was cut by 0 bases, the J end by 0 bases, with 7 bases between. Germline CDR1 reads DFQATT; CDR2 reads SNEGSKA (reference sequence). Written as DNA, the CDR3 is TGCAGTGCTAGAGATTCGGGAAGCACAGATACGCAGTATTTT. Its protein is CSARDSGSTDTQYF.

This clonotype was detected a few times. The genes are TRBV27 and TRBJ2-5, with D hard to call. The CDR3 has 15 amino acids. Per germline, CDR1 MNHEY and CDR2 SMNVEV (reference sequence). Trimming shortened V by 5 bases and J by 1 base, and 14 bases separated the two germline ends. The CDR3 region is CASSPVPPAQETQYF. The CDR3 nucleotides are TGTGCCAGCAGTCCAGTACCCCCAGCCCAAGAGACCCAGTACTTC.

This clonotype was observed a handful of times. The chain is built from TRBV7-8 and TRBJ1-2; 10 bases are shared with TRBD1. J was trimmed by 5 bases and V by 4 bases; bases with no gene match: 13. Looked up from germline, CDR1 is SGHVS and CDR2 is FQNEAQ. CDR3 length: 17 amino acids. CDR3 sequence (DNA): TGTGCCAGCAGCTCCAGTAGACGAATGGGACAGGGGTATGGCTACACCTTC. It is translated as CASSSSRRMGQGYGYTF.

This clonotype was found a few times. The chain carries TRBV7-2 and TRBJ2-7; D perhaps matches TRBD2 (5 bases). Per germline, CDR1 SGHTA and CDR2 FQGNSA. This CDR3 spans 16 amino acids. The germline V and J ends were trimmed by 2 bases and 2 bases, with 16 bases remaining between them. The CDR3 reads CASSLFTGIIPYEQYF. CDR3 in DNA: TGTGCCAGCAGCTTATTCACGGGGATAATCCCCTACGAGCAGTACTTC.

The chain employs TRBV30 and TRBJ2-5; 8 positions match TRBD1. CDR3 length: 14 amino acids. CDR1 is GTSNPN and CDR2 is SVGIG in the germline V gene (reference sequence). V was pared by 3 bases and J by 1 base, with 4 bases of the junction left unmatched. CDR3 DNA: TGTGCCTGGAGACCCGGGACAGGCCAAGAGACCCAGTACTTC. This encodes CAWRPGTGQETQYF.

The CDR3 DNA reads as TGTGCCAGCAGCCCCGGAGGTCATAACTATGGCTACACCTTC. Its translation: CASSPGGHNYGYTF. The rearrangement links TRBV7-3 to TRBJ1-2; D is undetermined. The CDR3 length is 14 residues. Germline V gene lookup returns CDR1 SGHTA and CDR2 FQGTGA. Trimming stripped 5 bases from V and 1 base from J, with 11 bases between.

This clonotype appeared a single time. J is TRBJ2-1 and V is TRBV27; D uncertain. The DNA end is a closer match to TRBJ2-7, so the J assignment may be wrong. Germline assignment: CDR1 MNHEY and CDR2 SMNVEV (reference sequence). The CDR3 has 15 residues. The DNA of the CDR3 is TGTGCCAGCAGTCTCCAGGACGGCGCCTACAATGAGCAGTACTTC. This codes for CASSLQDGAYNEQYF.

The CDR3 region is CASSLEGADLYGYTF. CDR3 bases: TGTGCCAGCAGCTTAGAAGGCGCAGACCTCTATGGCTACACCTTC. V gene TRBV7-2 combines with J gene TRBJ1-2, with D uncertain. This CDR3 has 15 amino acids. The germline V gene has CDR1 SGHTA and CDR2 FQGNSA. With 1 base removed from V and 4 bases from J, the gap between germline ends came to 13 bases.

This clonotype was found many times. Mismatch with germline at one junction end may stem from a read error. The V and J genes are TRBV5-1 and TRBJ1-1; TRBD1 aligns across 7 bases. The CDR3 covers 14 residues. The germline gives CDR1 SGHRS, CDR2 YFSETQ. CDR3 region: CASSSGQPNTEAFF. In nucleotides, the CDR3 is TGTGCCAGCAGCTCGGGACAGCCAAACACTGAAGCTTTCTTT.

This clonotype occurred a few times. The V gene is TRBV3-1, the J gene TRBJ2-3; tentatively, D is TRBD2 (5 bases). The germline V and J ends were trimmed by 8 bases and 3 bases, with 12 bases remaining between them. CDR1 and CDR2 (germline): LGHDT, YNNKEL (reference sequence). The CDR3 sequence is 13 residues long. The CDR3 loop is CASAGGLTDTQYF. The CDR3 DNA follows: TGTGCCAGCGCGGGCGGGTTGACAGATACGCAGTATTTT.

This CDR3 is CSVESRGDTYEQYF. In DNA, the CDR3 is TGCAGCGTTGAGTCGCGGGGGGACACCTACGAGCAGTACTTC. The chain carries TRBV29-1 and TRBJ2-7, with 8 bases identical to TRBD2. The CDR3 consists of 14 residues. The germline gives CDR1 SQVTM, CDR2 ANQGSEA. V shed 3 bases and J 2 bases; nucleotides not matched to a gene: 6.

The V call is TRBV4-3, the J call TRBJ1-4; D unresolved. In germline, CDR1 is LGHNA, CDR2 YSLEER. V was cut by 0 bases and J by 5 bases, with 10 bases left in between. This CDR3 region has 15 residues. CDR3 bases: TGCGCCAGCAGCCAAGATAGGGTGACAAATGAAAAACTGTTTTTT. Protein sequence: CASSQDRVTNEKLFF.

The V and J genes are TRBV10-3 and TRBJ2-1; 9 bases match TRBD1. Judging by the DNA end, TRBJ2-7 fits better; the J call may be wrong. This CDR3 is 17 amino acids long. Germline CDR1 reads ENHRY; CDR2 reads SYGVKD. The DNA of the CDR3 is TGTGCCATCAGTGAGCCCCGGAGGACAGGGGCCTACAATGAGCAGTACTTC. Protein product: CAISEPRRTGAYNEQYF.

This clonotype appeared a few times. The gene calls are TRBV12-3 or TRBV12-4 and TRBJ2-3; D is ambiguous. The CDR3 covers 16 residues. Deletions cut 3 bases from V and 4 bases from J, with 17 bases between. As DNA, the CDR3 is TGTGCCAGCAGTTTCTCGCCGTTGGAGATGGCAGATACGCAGTATTTT. Protein sequence: CASSFSPLEMADTQYF.

Only a few counts were recorded for this clonotype. The chain employs TRBV28 and TRBJ2-7; 8 bases are shared with TRBD2. The CDR3 consists of 17 residues. V trimming: 2 bases; J trimming: 0 bases; junction bases outside the gene matches: 9. Germline assignment: CDR1 MDHEN and CDR2 SYDVKM. DNA of the CDR3: TGTGCCAGCAGTTTAACCCCTGGGAGCGGGGGCTCCTACGAGCAGTACTTC. Translated: CASSLTPGSGGSYEQYF.

Here the CDR3 DNA reads TGTGCCAGCAGCCACCGGGGACTAAGCTCCTACGAGCAGTACTTC. Translation gives CASSHRGLSSYEQYF. The J gene is TRBJ2-7, the V gene TRBV3-1, with TRBD2 matching over 7 bases. This CDR3 comprises 15 residues. Germline V gene data show CDR1 as LGHDT and CDR2 as YNNKEL (reference sequence). V gave up 3 bases and J gave up 0 bases; unmatched junction bases: 5.

This clonotype was detected only a few times. The chain recombines TRBV7-2 with TRBJ2-5; D remains unclear. Germline-derived CDR1 and CDR2 are SGHTA and FQGNSA. V lost 5 bases, J lost 3 bases, and 16 bases lay in between. The CDR3 spans 15 residues. The CDR3 DNA is TGTGCCAGCAGCCCCGCTCTTTCAGATAAAGAGACCCAGTACTTC. Residues: CASSPALSDKETQYF.

The rearrangement links TRBV12-3 or TRBV12-4 to TRBJ1-4; 7 nucleotides agree with TRBD1. CDR3 length equals 15 residues. Losses at the gene ends were 3 bases for V and 3 bases for J; bases not matched to a gene: 4. CDR3 amino acids: CASSFRGAPNEKLFF. DNA of the CDR3: TGTGCCAGCAGTTTCAGGGGGGCCCCTAATGAAAAACTGTTTTTT.